The clone carrying this TCR beta chain was counted a few times. Its specificity is unknown. The data derive from a study of vaccination and CD4 T cells after COVID-19. This sample's treatment: 10-day PBMC culture with coronavirus spike peptide pools or control peptides (ViraFEST assay). Pre-COVID-19 pandemic sampling (2011-2018) yielded the unexposed donor's CD4+ T cells. CD4+ T cells from unexposed donors were probed, cells permitting, with SARS-CoV-2 S/N and four cold-coronavirus spikes. Study-level findings and limits: Of the reactive clones in convalescent patients, a median approximately 86% showed up only post-vaccination. Analysis of convalescent patients found that 304 of 307 vaccine-specific clones were spike mono-reactive.

Germline loops: CDR1 DFQATT, CDR2 SNEGSKA (reference sequence). CDR3 length equals 18 residues. V lost 6 bases and J lost 6; bases outside the gene matches: 16. Cultured CD4+ T cell DNA underwent sequencing with the Oncomine TCR Beta short-read assay. Each CDR3 protein gets one entry after TCRdb re-called the PCR reads with MiXCR. The data hold some 6,600 distinct CDR3 sequences, with about two fifths observed a single time. This chain uses TRBV20-1 with TRBJ2-3; 15 nucleotides match TRBD2. The receptor comes from a human donor in good health. Sequenced sample: CD4+ T cells from blood, cultured in vitro. The CDR3: CSAVGLAGGPSLADTQYF. In nucleotides, the CDR3 is TGCAGTGCCGTCGGACTAGCGGGGGGGCCAAGTTTAGCTGATACGCAGTATTTT.